The rows below give T cell receptor beta chains drawn from one sample of a study of beta chain features in type 1 diabetes. The repertoire was sequenced with immunoSEQ multiplex PCR; TCRdb's copy has only in-frame clones and lacks some. The sample carries about 930,000 clones, roughly a sixth recorded once. The specimen sequenced was naive CD4+ T cells from blood. The receptors originated from a woman younger than 35 in good health. The CDR3 runs from the conserved cysteine through the conserved F or W. Fields, in order: J gene, V gene, CDR3 length, CDR3 protein.

>TRBJ2-7|TRBV6-1|15
CASSPGTSGRYEQYF
>TRBJ2-5|TRBV5-4|13
CASSFGREETQYF
>TRBJ1-1|TRBV18|16
CASSPKGGLAKRGAFF
>TRBJ1-1|TRBV5-4|13
CASRGQPNTEAFF
>TRBJ2-4|TRBV7-9|17
CASSLGGKDREKNIQYF
>TRBJ2-2|TRBV4-2|16
CASSQVAGSNTGELFF
>TRBJ2-3|TRBV2|13
CARTSGLIDTQYF
>TRBJ2-5|TRBV9|18
CASSVGGLAGAHGETQYF
>TRBJ2-1|TRBV15|17
CATSRDLLAALYNEQFF
>TRBJ1-1|TRBV4-3|13
CASSQTGWEGAFF
>TRBJ2-1|TRBV6-5|13
CASSLDSYNEQFF
>TRBJ1-1|TRBV5-6|13
CASSWDINTEAFF
>TRBJ2-7|TRBV5-1|15
CASSPRQGTPYEQYF
>TRBJ2-2|TRBV4-3|16
CASSQETGRNTGELFF
>TRBJ2-5|TRBV2|13
CASRGGVGETQYF
>TRBJ2-1|TRBV6-5|13
CASRRDSYNEQFF
>TRBJ1-1|TRBV5-1|12
CASRTLVGRAFF
>TRBJ2-7|TRBV7-9|15
CASSPSRTGSYEQYF
>TRBJ1-5|TRBV27|15
CASSSRPSSNQPQHF
>TRBJ2-7|TRBV5-6|11
CASSLNQEQYF
>TRBJ1-5|TRBV4-3|15
CASSQVIGGKTPQHF
>TRBJ2-7|TRBV11-1|15
CASSLARGHSYEQYF
>TRBJ1-5|TRBV2|12
CASSGGNQPQHF
>TRBJ2-1|TRBV7-3|14
CASSSRATGEEQFF
>TRBJ2-7|TRBV10-3|13
CAINKGDSYEQYF
>TRBJ1-2|TRBV4-2|15
CASSQDPGQGFYYTF
>TRBJ1-1|TRBV5-4|15
CASSLGRSSRGEAFF
>TRBJ1-2|TRBV28|16
CASSSPGRGSSYGYTF
>TRBJ2-5|TRBV10-3|15
CAIRGTSGTAETQYF
>TRBJ2-1|TRBV7-2|14
CASSFNQGQGEQFF
>TRBJ2-7|TRBV5-1|14
CASSLAGATYEQYF
>TRBJ2-7|TRBV7-2|14
CASSLMATTYEQYF
>TRBJ2-1|TRBV13|14
CASSVTSAYNEQFF
>TRBJ1-2|TRBV14|13
CASSQDPRYGYTF
>TRBJ2-5|TRBV19|13
CASRGRGAETQYF
>TRBJ1-4|TRBV4-2|15
CASKGGTLLNEKLFF
>TRBJ1-1|TRBV5-4|13
CASSRDITSGAFF
>TRBJ1-2|TRBV9|15
CASSLRGGANYGYTF
>TRBJ2-2|TRBV4-3|17
CASSQVDRGPPTGELFF
>TRBJ1-4|TRBV21-1|17
CASRPGPRARGNEKLFF
>TRBJ2-5|TRBV7-9|17
CASSLEYRGRRQETQYF
>TRBJ1-1|TRBV4-2|14
CASSPGQGNTEAFF